This is a list of T cell receptor beta chains from one sample in a study of blood T cell repertoires in COVID-19. Data came from immunoSEQ multiplex PCR; TCRdb stores just in-frame clones and leaves some out. The sample includes some 190,000 clones, around 82% of them seen just once. The sequencing input was peripheral blood. The origin of the receptors is a woman aged 80 or over with active or convalescent COVID-19. Both conserved end residues are part of each CDR3. The D gene is left open where the match is weak. Not every row has a clone size; where given, it reads once, few, many or a size class.

v_call	cdr3_length	clone_size	j_call	d_call	cdr3_nt	cdr3_aa
TRBV5-1	16	NA	TRBJ1-3	NA	TGCGCCAGCAGCGCCGGGACGGGAGTCTCTGGAAACACCATATATTTT	CASSAGTGVSGNTIYF
TRBV5-1	15	NA	TRBJ1-1	NA	TGCGCCAGCAGCTCGCAACAGGGCGTCGGCACTGAAGCTTTCTTT	CASSSQQGVGTEAFF
TRBV7-8	12	few	TRBJ1-2	NA	TGTGCCAGCAGCTCAGTTCCCTATGGCTACACCTTC	CASSSVPYGYTF
TRBV5-1	14	NA	TRBJ2-4	NA	TGCGCCAGCAGATCAGCCGGGGCCAAAAACATTCAGTACTTC	CASRSAGAKNIQYF
TRBV10-2	15	NA	TRBJ1-5	NA	TGCGCCAGCAGTGACCAGGGAGGGCTCAATCAGCCCCAGCATTTT	CASSDQGGLNQPQHF
TRBV6-5	14	once	TRBJ1-5	NA	TGTGCCAGCAGCATAGGGGTTTACGATCAGCCCCAGCATTTT	CASSIGVYDQPQHF
TRBV28	15	NA	TRBJ2-6	NA	TGTGCCAGCAGTGTGGTAGGGGCTGGGGCCAACGTCCTGACTTTC	CASSVVGAGANVLTF
TRBV29-1	14	NA	TRBJ1-2	NA	TGCAGCGTTGTGATGGGGCACGTCGTTGATGGCTACACCTTC	CSVVMGHVVDGYTF
TRBV5-1	13	NA	TRBJ2-5	NA	TGCGCCAGCAGCTTGCTCGGGGAAGAGACCCAGTACTTC	CASSLLGEETQYF
TRBV2	15	NA	TRBJ2-1	NA	TGTGCCAGCAGTGAGGGACTCTCGGGACTCAATGAGCAGTTCTTC	CASSEGLSGLNEQFF
TRBV28	14	NA	TRBJ1-2	NA	TGTGCCAGCAGTTTAGGGCAGGCGAACTATGGCTACACCTTC	CASSLGQANYGYTF
TRBV11-2	14	NA	TRBJ2-1	NA	TGTGCCAGCAGCTCTTCAGGGTTCTACAATGAGCAGTTCTTC	CASSSSGFYNEQFF
TRBV28	16	NA	TRBJ2-3	NA	TGTGCCAGCAGTTTAGGGGCTGCGCGGGGAAGAGATACGCAGTATTTT	CASSLGAARGRDTQYF
TRBV18	19	NA	TRBJ2-5	TRBD1	TGTGCCAGCTCACCACGGGCGGTGACAGGGAGAGCGTACCAAGAGACCCAGTACTTC	CASSPRAVTGRAYQETQYF
TRBV11-3	13	few	TRBJ1-1	NA	TGTGCCAGCAGTCGGGGGATGAGCACTGAAGCTTTCTTT	CASSRGMSTEAFF
TRBV7-8	14	NA	TRBJ1-2	TRBD1	TGTGCCAGCAGCTTAGCGACAGGGGGAGTTGGCTACACCTTC	CASSLATGGVGYTF
TRBV29-1	18	NA	TRBJ1-2	TRBD1	TGCAGCGTTCCGACCATAGGGGACAGGGGAATAAGGAACTATGGCTACACCTTC	CSVPTIGDRGIRNYGYTF